Sequencing of this T cell receptor beta chain was carried out in a study of blood T cell repertoires in COVID-19. Assay used: immunoSEQ multiplex PCR; TCRdb lists only in-frame clones, some missing. The sample has roughly 250,000 clones; 70% to 90% are singletons. Trimming stripped 5 bases from V and 4 bases from J, with 11 bases between. This CDR3 is 13 amino acids long. Germline V gene sequence: CDR1 MNHEY, CDR2 SVGAGI. This clone was detected a few times. Sequenced input: peripheral blood. The source of this sequence is a man aged 45-60 years with acute or convalescent COVID-19. The V gene is TRBV6-5, the J gene TRBJ1-1; D perhaps matches TRBD1 (6 bases). The CDR3, as DNA: TGTGCCAGCAGTCACGACAGGCTCACTGAAGCTTTCTTT. Amino acids: CASSHDRLTEAFF.